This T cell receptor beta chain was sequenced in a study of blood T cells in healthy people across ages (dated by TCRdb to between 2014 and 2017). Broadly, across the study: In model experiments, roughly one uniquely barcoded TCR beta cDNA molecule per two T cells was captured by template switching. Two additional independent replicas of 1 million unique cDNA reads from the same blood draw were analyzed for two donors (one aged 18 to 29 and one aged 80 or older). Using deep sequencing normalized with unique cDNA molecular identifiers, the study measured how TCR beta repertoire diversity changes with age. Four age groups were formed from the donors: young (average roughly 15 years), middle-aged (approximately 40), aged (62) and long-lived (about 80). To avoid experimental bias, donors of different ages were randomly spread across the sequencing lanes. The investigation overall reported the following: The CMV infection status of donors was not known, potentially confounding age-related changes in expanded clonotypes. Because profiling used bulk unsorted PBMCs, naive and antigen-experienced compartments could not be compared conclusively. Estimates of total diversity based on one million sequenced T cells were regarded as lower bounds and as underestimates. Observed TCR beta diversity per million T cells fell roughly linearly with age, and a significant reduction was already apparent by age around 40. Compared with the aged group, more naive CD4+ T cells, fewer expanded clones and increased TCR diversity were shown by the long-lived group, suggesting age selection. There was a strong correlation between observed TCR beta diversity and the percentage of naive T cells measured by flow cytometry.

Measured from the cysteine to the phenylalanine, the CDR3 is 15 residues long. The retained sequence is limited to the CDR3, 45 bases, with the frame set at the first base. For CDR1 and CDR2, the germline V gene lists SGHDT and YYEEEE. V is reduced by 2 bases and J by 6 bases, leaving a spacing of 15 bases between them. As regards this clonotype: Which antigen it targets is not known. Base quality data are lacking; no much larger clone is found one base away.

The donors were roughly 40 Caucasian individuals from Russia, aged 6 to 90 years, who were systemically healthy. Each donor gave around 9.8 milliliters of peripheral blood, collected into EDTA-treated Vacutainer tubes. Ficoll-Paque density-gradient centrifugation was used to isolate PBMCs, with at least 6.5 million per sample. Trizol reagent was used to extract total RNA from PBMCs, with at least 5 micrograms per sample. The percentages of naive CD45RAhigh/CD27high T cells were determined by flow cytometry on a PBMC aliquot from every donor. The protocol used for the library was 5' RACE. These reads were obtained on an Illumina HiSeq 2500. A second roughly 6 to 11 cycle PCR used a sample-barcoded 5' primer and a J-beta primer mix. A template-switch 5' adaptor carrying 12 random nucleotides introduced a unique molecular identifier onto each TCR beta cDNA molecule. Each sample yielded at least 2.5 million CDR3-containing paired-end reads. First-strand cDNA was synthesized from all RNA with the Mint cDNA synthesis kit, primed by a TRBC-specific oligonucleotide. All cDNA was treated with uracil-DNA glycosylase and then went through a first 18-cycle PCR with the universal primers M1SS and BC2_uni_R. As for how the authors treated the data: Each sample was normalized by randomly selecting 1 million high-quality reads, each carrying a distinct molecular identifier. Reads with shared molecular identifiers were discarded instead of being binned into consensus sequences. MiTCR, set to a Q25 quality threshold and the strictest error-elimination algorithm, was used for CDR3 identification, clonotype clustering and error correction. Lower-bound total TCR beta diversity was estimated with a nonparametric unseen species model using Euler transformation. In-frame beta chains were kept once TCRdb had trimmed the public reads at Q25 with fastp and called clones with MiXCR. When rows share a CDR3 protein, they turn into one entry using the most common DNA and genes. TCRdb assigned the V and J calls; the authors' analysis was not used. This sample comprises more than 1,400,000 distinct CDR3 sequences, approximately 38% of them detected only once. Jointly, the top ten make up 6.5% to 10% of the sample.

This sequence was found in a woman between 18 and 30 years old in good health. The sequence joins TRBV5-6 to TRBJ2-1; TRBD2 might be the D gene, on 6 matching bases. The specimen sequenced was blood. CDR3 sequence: CASSFPTGGANEQFF. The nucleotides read TGTGCCAGCAGCTTTCCGACTGGCGGGGCCAATGAGCAGTTCTTC.